The 3 T cell receptor beta chains listed next were all sequenced from one sample in a study of cytomegalovirus exposure and HLA in healthy donors. The PCR ran on 60 Vbeta and 13 Jbeta primers. TCRdb's table, derived via immunoSEQ multiplex PCR, lists solely in-frame clones and lacks some. The data show about 170,000 clones, approximately 85% seen once. Sequenced: PBMCs. The receptors come from a man aged 25 to 40 in good health and CMV-seropositive.

The chain uses TRBV28 and TRBJ1-2; D is possibly TRBD1 (5 bases). V shed 5 bases and J shed 8 bases, with 12 bases lying between them. This CDR3 has 12 amino acids. The V gene's germline CDR1 is MDHEN and CDR2 SYDVKM. In DNA form, the CDR3 reads TGTGCCAGCAGTAGGGGCTTGGGAGGCTACACCTTC. Translating gives CASSRGLGGYTF.

The CDR3 here is CASSLVASGEQYF. CDR3 DNA: TGTGCCAGCAGCTTGGTGGCATCAGGCGAGCAGTACTTC. This chain connects TRBV5-6 to TRBJ2-7; no reliable D call. The germline V gene encodes CDR1 SGHDT and CDR2 YYEEEE. The ends were cut back, 0 bases at V and 6 bases at J, with 10 bases in the middle. This CDR3 is built from 13 residues.

The rearrangement links TRBV7-2 to TRBJ2-3; the D gene is possibly TRBD2 (5 bases). Germline V gene data show CDR1 as SGHTA and CDR2 as FQGNSA. Trimming left V 6 bases short and J 4 bases short, with 11 bases between. CDR3 length equals 13 residues. For the CDR3, the DNA is TGTGCCAGCAGTTTCTCGGGGTCAGATACGCAGTATTTT. Amino acid sequence: CASSFSGSDTQYF.